The present entry profiles one TCR beta chain with its context. This clone's antigen is unknown. Nothing much larger sits one base from this clone, and base qualities are not available. The CDR3 numbers 15 residues from cysteine through phenylalanine. CDR3 DNA only is kept here, 45 bases in frame from base 1. Looking up the germline V gene yields CDR1 SGDLS and CDR2 YYNGEE. Trimming removed 2 bases from V and 1 base from J; the gene matches leave 1 base unexplained. Genomic DNA was extracted from sorted cells for sequencing of the TCRbeta CDR3 region. TCRbeta CDR3 regions were sequenced using the immunoSEQ Assay. The table was pulled from immuneACCESS by TCRdb, which kept in-frame rearrangements only. Such tables lose some clones; where checked, under half of the loss comes from unresolved V genes, and the rest has no known cause. The sample profile shows 65,000 to 95,000 clones; less than 95% of them were found once. The ten largest clonotypes hold 8% to 13% of the sample.

Patients with autoimmune disease history or receiving systemic immunosuppression were excluded from the trial. Peripheral blood for TCR sequencing was collected from all dose cohorts at baseline, on cycle 4 day 1, and on cycle 7 day 1. Samples came from an open-label, multicenter, first-in-human phase I dose-escalation trial of ivuxolimab. The trial enrolled adults with locally advanced or metastatic head and neck squamous cell, hepatocellular, melanoma or renal cell carcinoma. Before TCR sequencing, CD4+ and CD8+ T cells were separately sorted from peripheral blood. This sample is part of a study of OX40 agonist ivuxolimab in advanced cancers. About the investigation overall: Ivuxolimab, which targeted the costimulatory receptor OX40 (CD134), was an agonistic, fully human IgG2 monoclonal antibody. The purpose of peripheral TCRbeta sequencing was to test whether ivuxolimab changed TCR sequence diversity and led to clonal T-cell expansion. Of the approximately 50 patients in dose escalation, about 20 had hepatocellular carcinoma, roughly 15 had melanoma, 9 had renal cell carcinoma and 9 had head and neck cancer. Patients were allowed to have had prior anti-PD-1, anti-PD-L1 or anti-CTLA-4 therapy, and more than 30% of the dose-escalation patients had previously received checkpoint inhibitors. The paper covers the monotherapy dose-escalation part of the phase I ivuxolimab trial, which included N of about 51 patients. Partial responses were achieved by three dose-escalation patients, of whom one had hepatocellular carcinoma and two had cutaneous melanoma. Intravenous ivuxolimab was administered to patients every 2 weeks at six dose levels: 0.01, 0.1, 0.3, 1.5, 3 and 10 mg/kg. In the dose-escalation cohort, roughly 80% of patients were male, and the mean age was around 60 years, with a range of about 23 to 85.

Broader findings and caveats from the paper: After ivuxolimab, CD8+ T cells had more expanded clones than CD4+ T cells on average. In partial responders in the 0.1-3.0 mg/kg groups, normalized peripheral clonal expansion was found to be among the lowest, especially among CD8+ T cells. Clonal expansion of both CD4+ and CD8+ blood T cells was observed from baseline to week 6 at doses 0.1 to 3.0 mg/kg. The antigen specificity of the peripheral T cells that underwent clonal expansion was not determined. Low levels of normalized T-cell clonal expansion were also seen in some nonresponding patients.

Sequences were derived from CD4+ or CD8+ T cells sorted from blood, sampled in a trial of the OX40 agonist ivuxolimab. The chain is made from TRBV9 and TRBJ2-3; 10 middle bases align to TRBD2. This clonotype was obtained from an adult with an advanced solid tumor such as melanoma, head and neck, liver or kidney cancer. The CDR3 corresponds to CASSVSGGGTDTQYF. The sequenced DNA is TGTGCCAGCAGCGTCAGCGGGGGGGGCACAGATACGCAGTATTTT.